A selection of T cell receptor beta chains follows, all from one sample in a study of shared clonotypes between healthy human individuals. The protocol was immunoSEQ multiplex PCR, while the TCRdb copy is restricted to in-frame clones and leaves out a portion. The data contain some 1,900,000 clones, approximately 94% of them singletons. Sequenced: naive CD8+ T cells sorted from blood. Receptors were obtained from a man aged 18 to 30 in good health. CDR3s include the opening cysteine and the closing phenylalanine or tryptophan. Each record gives: D gene, CDR3 length, clone size, V gene, J gene, CDR3 DNA, CDR3 protein. A D gene is named only where the DNA matches it firmly. A row's size may be missing; if present it is once, few, many or a size class.

-,11,-,TRBV2,TRBJ2-7,TGTGCCAGCACGGAGGGGGCAGGGGATGACTTC,CASTEGAGDDF
-,13,once,TRBV7-9,TRBJ2-1,TGTGCCAGCAGCTTGGAGAGTTCGGGTGAGCAGTTCTTC,CASSLESSGEQFF
-,13,once,TRBV7-8,TRBJ2-2,TGTGCCAGCAGCTTAGATCCGGCCGGGGAGCTGTTTTTT,CASSLDPAGELFF
-,15,once,TRBV5-1,TRBJ1-4,TGCGCCAGCAGCTTCTCCAGGGAAACTAATGAAAAACTGTTTTTT,CASSFSRETNEKLFF
TRBD2,16,-,TRBV7-9,TRBJ2-7,TGTGCCAGCAGCTTAGCCCTAGCGGGAAGTTCCTACGAGCAGTACTTC,CASSLALAGSSYEQYF
-,13,-,TRBV30,TRBJ1-1,TGTGCCTGGAGTGTATGGGGGCTCACTGAAGCTTTCTTT,CAWSVWGLTEAFF
-,16,once,TRBV19,TRBJ2-3,TGTGCCAGTAGTATAGTAGGCTTGGAGAGGGCTGATACGCAGTATTTT,CASSIVGLERADTQYF
-,14,-,TRBV4-1,TRBJ1-2,TGCGCCAGCAGCCTCACGGGGGGCGCTGGGGGCTACACCTTC,CASSLTGGAGGYTF
TRBD1,16,-,TRBV5-6,TRBJ2-7,TGTGCCAGCAGCTTGGCAATGGGACAGGATATTTACGAGCAGTACTTC,CASSLAMGQDIYEQYF
-,12,-,TRBV9,TRBJ2-3,TGTGCCAGCAGCCCTTATACAGATACGCAGTATTTT,CASSPYTDTQYF
-,11,-,TRBV30,TRBJ1-1,TGTGCCTGGCAGACGCACACTGAAGCTTTCTTT,CAWQTHTEAFF
-,15,-,TRBV10-2,TRBJ2-3,TGCGCCAGCAAAATCGAGGGGGGAGGCACAGATACGCAGTATTTT,CASKIEGGGTDTQYF
TRBD1,13,-,TRBV29-1,TRBJ1-2,TGCAGCGTTGGACAGGGAGGTAACTATGGCTACACCTTC,CSVGQGGNYGYTF
-,16,-,TRBV2,TRBJ2-3,TGTGCCAGCAGCGCAACCCTCTCCGTTAGCACAGATACGCAGTATTTT,CASSATLSVSTDTQYF
TRBD1,15,-,TRBV10-1,TRBJ2-5,TGCGCCAGACCGACCGGGACAGGGGTGAAAGAGACCCAGTACTTC,CARPTGTGVKETQYF
TRBD2,14,-,TRBV7-8,TRBJ2-7,TGTGCCAGCAGCTTTGGCGGGAGTAGCTACGAGCAGTACTTC,CASSFGGSSYEQYF